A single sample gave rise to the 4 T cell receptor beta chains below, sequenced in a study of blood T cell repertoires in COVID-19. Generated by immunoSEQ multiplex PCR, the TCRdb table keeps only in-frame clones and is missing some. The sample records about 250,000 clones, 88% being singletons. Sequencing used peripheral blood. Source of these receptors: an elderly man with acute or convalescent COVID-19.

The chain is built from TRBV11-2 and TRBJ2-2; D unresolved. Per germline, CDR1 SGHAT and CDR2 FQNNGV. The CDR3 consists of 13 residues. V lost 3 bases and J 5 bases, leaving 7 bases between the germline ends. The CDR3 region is CASSFGETGELFF. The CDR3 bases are TGTGCCAGCAGCTTTGGAGAAACCGGGGAGCTGTTTTTT.

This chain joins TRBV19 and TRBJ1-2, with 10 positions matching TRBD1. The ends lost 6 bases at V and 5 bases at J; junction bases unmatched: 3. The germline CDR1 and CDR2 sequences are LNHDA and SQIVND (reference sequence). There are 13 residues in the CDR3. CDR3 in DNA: TGTGCCAGTAGGGGACAGGGGAAATATGGCTACACCTTC. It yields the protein CASRGQGKYGYTF.

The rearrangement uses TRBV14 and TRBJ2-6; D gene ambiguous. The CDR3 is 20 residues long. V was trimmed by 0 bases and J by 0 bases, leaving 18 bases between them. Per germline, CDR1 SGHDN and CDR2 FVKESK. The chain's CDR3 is CASSQDAVGSLLSGANVLTF. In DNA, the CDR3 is TGTGCCAGCAGCCAAGATGCGGTAGGCAGTCTTCTCTCTGGGGCCAACGTCCTGACTTTC.

CDR3 region: CASSPYNRAQGAQYF. The CDR3 DNA sequence: TGTGCCAGCAGCCCTTATAACCGGGCCCAGGGCGCCCAGTACTTC. J is TRBJ2-5 and V is TRBV7-8; TRBD1 is a possible D gene (5 bases). The CDR3 runs 15 residues. Trimming stripped 5 bases from V and 9 bases from J, with 22 bases between. The germline V gene encodes CDR1 SGHVS and CDR2 FQNEAQ.